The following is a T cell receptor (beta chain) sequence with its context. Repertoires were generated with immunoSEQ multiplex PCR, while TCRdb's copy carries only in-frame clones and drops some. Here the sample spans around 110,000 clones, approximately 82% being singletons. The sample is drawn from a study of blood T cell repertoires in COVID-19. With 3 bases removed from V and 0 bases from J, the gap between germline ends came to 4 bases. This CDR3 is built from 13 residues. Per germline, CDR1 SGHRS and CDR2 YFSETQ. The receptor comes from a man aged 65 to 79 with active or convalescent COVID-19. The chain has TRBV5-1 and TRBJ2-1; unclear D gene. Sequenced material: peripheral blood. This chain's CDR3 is CASSSSSYNEQFF. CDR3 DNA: TGCGCCAGCAGCTCCTCCTCCTACAATGAGCAGTTCTTC. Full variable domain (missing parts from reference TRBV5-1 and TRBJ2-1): KAGVTQTPRYLIKTRGQQVTLSCSPISGHRSVSWYQQTPGQGLQFLFEYFSETQRNKGNFPGRFSGRQFSNSRSEMNVSTLELGDSALYLCASSSSSYNEQFFGPGTRLTVL.